The rows below give T cell receptor beta chains drawn from one sample of a study of T cell responses to AZD1222 COVID-19 vaccine. Some clones are missing from TCRdb's copy, which holds only in-frame ones; the method was immunoSEQ multiplex PCR. The table includes over 120,000 clones, about 90% detected once. The material sequenced was peripheral blood, taken on day 0 of AZD1222 vaccination. The receptors originated from an adult in good health. CDR3s include the opening cysteine and the closing phenylalanine or tryptophan. The order of the fields is CDR3 protein, J gene, V gene.

CDR3 protein: CASRLGLKNIQYF
J gene: TRBJ2-4
V gene: TRBV5-1

CDR3 protein: CASSYTREGGETQYF
J gene: TRBJ2-5
V gene: TRBV6-5

CDR3 protein: CASRRAGRYTDTQYF
J gene: TRBJ2-3
V gene: TRBV5-1

CDR3 protein: CSVDSPYGYTF
J gene: TRBJ1-2
V gene: TRBV29-1

CDR3 protein: CASSFAGPATDTQYF
J gene: TRBJ2-3
V gene: TRBV7-2

CDR3 protein: CASSMTGGEISGANVLTF
J gene: TRBJ2-6
V gene: TRBV19

CDR3 protein: CASSRVGGMNTEAFF
J gene: TRBJ1-1
V gene: TRBV7-3

CDR3 protein: CASSLDGATYNEQFF
J gene: TRBJ2-1
V gene: TRBV7-6

CDR3 protein: CASSPKDRGRPYNEQFF
J gene: TRBJ2-1
V gene: TRBV28

CDR3 protein: CASSLEGYSNQPQHF
J gene: TRBJ1-5
V gene: TRBV7-2

CDR3 protein: CSVRVRGTNEKLFF
J gene: TRBJ1-4
V gene: TRBV29-1

CDR3 protein: CASSLEAGTGGARTDTQYF
J gene: TRBJ2-3
V gene: TRBV27

CDR3 protein: CASSPPYSAYGYTF
J gene: TRBJ1-2
V gene: TRBV28

CDR3 protein: CASSPGGNLGNQPQHF
J gene: TRBJ1-5
V gene: TRBV5-5

CDR3 protein: CASSIPSSSSGNTIYF
J gene: TRBJ1-3
V gene: TRBV19

CDR3 protein: CATSEAGLAGGAGTQYF
J gene: TRBJ2-3
V gene: TRBV24-1

CDR3 protein: CASSSLVFSNQPQHF
J gene: TRBJ1-5
V gene: TRBV7-2

CDR3 protein: CASSYPQTNYSYTF
J gene: TRBJ1-2
V gene: TRBV6-6

CDR3 protein: CSASFRGQSYEQYF
J gene: TRBJ2-7
V gene: TRBV20-1

CDR3 protein: CASSLGTGVRETQYF
J gene: TRBJ2-5
V gene: TRBV7-7

CDR3 protein: CASRRGGDRGPRYEQYF
J gene: TRBJ2-7
V gene: TRBV5-4

CDR3 protein: CASSLSSGQAVGGEKLFF
J gene: TRBJ1-4
V gene: TRBV5-5

CDR3 protein: CASSQDPPLAGDYNEQFF
J gene: TRBJ2-1
V gene: TRBV3-1/TRBV3-2

CDR3 protein: CASMGTVDPVQYF
J gene: TRBJ2-3
V gene: TRBV2

CDR3 protein: CASSQAWRGTYGYTF
J gene: TRBJ1-2
V gene: TRBV4-3

CDR3 protein: CASSLQGFETQYF
J gene: TRBJ2-5
V gene: TRBV7-9

CDR3 protein: CSASGPDEQYF
J gene: TRBJ2-7
V gene: TRBV29-1

CDR3 protein: CASSFEGLTEAFF
J gene: TRBJ1-1
V gene: TRBV7-9

CDR3 protein: CASSSVGATNEKLFF
J gene: TRBJ1-4
V gene: TRBV7-2

CDR3 protein: CAWSVPPTGIRYGYTF
J gene: TRBJ1-2
V gene: TRBV30

CDR3 protein: CASSLERGAPQETQYF
J gene: TRBJ2-5
V gene: TRBV28

CDR3 protein: CASSPDFDYGYTF
J gene: TRBJ1-2
V gene: TRBV11-2

CDR3 protein: CASSPISLQETQYF
J gene: TRBJ2-5
V gene: TRBV6-2/TRBV6-3

CDR3 protein: CASSQFHTEAFF
J gene: TRBJ1-1
V gene: TRBV3-1/TRBV3-2

CDR3 protein: CASSSTGSYEQYF
J gene: TRBJ2-7
V gene: TRBV6-6

CDR3 protein: CASSLGGKNYGYTF
J gene: TRBJ1-2
V gene: TRBV7-2

CDR3 protein: CAWSIWHAGNYGYTF
J gene: TRBJ1-2
V gene: TRBV30

CDR3 protein: CAIGGGDASPLHF
J gene: TRBJ1-6
V gene: TRBV10-3

CDR3 protein: CASSEGSLSGANVLTF
J gene: TRBJ2-6
V gene: TRBV6-4

CDR3 protein: CASSQDTDGVSNQPQHF
J gene: TRBJ1-5
V gene: TRBV3-1/TRBV3-2

CDR3 protein: CASRNQGGTEAFF
J gene: TRBJ1-1
V gene: TRBV5-1

CDR3 protein: CASSWTVYNSPLHF
J gene: TRBJ1-6
V gene: TRBV6-5

CDR3 protein: CASSFGGLSYEQYF
J gene: TRBJ2-7
V gene: TRBV7-9

CDR3 protein: CASTPGTSQETQYF
J gene: TRBJ2-5
V gene: TRBV6-5

CDR3 protein: CASSVAHGEKLFF
J gene: TRBJ1-4
V gene: TRBV9

CDR3 protein: CASQPSVNTEAFF
J gene: TRBJ1-1
V gene: TRBV18

CDR3 protein: CASSSTVPNTEAFF
J gene: TRBJ1-1
V gene: TRBV28

CDR3 protein: CASTGGRMETQYF
J gene: TRBJ2-5
V gene: TRBV6-9

CDR3 protein: CASSYRQGAYTDTQYF
J gene: TRBJ2-3
V gene: TRBV5-1

CDR3 protein: CASSQGLYNEQFF
J gene: TRBJ2-1
V gene: TRBV4-2

CDR3 protein: CASSPPPTVPSGNTIYF
J gene: TRBJ1-3
V gene: TRBV18

CDR3 protein: CASSFQPQDYNSPLHF
J gene: TRBJ1-6
V gene: TRBV5-5

CDR3 protein: CASSTRTGGASNYGYTF
J gene: TRBJ1-2
V gene: TRBV11-3

CDR3 protein: CASSPRTGWYEQYF
J gene: TRBJ2-7
V gene: TRBV19

CDR3 protein: CASSSLGLNNSPLHF
J gene: TRBJ1-6
V gene: TRBV6-5